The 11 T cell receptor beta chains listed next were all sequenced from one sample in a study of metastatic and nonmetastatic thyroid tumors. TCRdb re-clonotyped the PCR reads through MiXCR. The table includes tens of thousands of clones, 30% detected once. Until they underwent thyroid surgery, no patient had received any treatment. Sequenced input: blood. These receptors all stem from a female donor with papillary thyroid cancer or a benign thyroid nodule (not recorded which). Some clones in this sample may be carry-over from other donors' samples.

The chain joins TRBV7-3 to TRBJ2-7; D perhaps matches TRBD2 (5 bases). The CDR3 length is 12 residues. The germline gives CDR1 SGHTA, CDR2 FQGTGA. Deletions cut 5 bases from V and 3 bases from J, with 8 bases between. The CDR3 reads CASSVRDYEQYF. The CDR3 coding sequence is TGTGCCAGCAGCGTCCGGGACTACGAGCAGTACTTC.

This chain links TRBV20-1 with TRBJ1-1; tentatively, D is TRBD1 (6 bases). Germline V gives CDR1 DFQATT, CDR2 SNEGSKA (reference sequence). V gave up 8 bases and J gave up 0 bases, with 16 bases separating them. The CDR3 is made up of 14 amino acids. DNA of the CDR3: TGCAGTTCTCCCCGGACAGCTATGAACACTGAAGCTTTCTTT. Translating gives CSSPRTAMNTEAFF.

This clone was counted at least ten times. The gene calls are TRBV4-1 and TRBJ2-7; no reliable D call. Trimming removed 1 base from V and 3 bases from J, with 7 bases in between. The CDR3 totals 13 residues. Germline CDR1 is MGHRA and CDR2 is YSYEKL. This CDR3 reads CASSQGTNYEQYF. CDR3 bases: TGCGCCAGCAGCCAAGGGACCAACTACGAGCAGTACTTC.

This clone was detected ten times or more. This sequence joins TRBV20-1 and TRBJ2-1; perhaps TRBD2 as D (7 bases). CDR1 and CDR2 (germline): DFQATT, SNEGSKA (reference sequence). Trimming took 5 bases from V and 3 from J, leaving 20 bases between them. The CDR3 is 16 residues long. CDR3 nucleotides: TGCAGTGCTGCGCCATTTTCAGCGGGACACTACAATGAGCAGTTCTTC. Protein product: CSAAPFSAGHYNEQFF.

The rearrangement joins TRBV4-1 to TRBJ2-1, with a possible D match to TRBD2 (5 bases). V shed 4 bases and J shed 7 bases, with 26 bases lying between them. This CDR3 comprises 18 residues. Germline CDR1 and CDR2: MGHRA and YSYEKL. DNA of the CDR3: TGCGCCAGCAGCCCAGAGGTACGGGCTAGCTTTAGGAGTAATGAGCAGTTCTTC. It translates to CASSPEVRASFRSNEQFF.

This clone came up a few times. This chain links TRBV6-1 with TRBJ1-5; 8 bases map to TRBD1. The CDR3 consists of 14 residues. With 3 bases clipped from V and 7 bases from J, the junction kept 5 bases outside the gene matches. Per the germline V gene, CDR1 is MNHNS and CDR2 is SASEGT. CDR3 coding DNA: TGTGCCAGCAGTGAGGGACAGGTGGGACAGCCCCAGCATTTT. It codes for CASSEGQVGQPQHF.

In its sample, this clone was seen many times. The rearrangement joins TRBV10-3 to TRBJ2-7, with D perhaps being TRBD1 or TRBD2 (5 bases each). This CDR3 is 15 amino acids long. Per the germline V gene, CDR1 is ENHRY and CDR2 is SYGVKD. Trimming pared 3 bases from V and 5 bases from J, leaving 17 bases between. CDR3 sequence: CAISDFGELGDEQYF. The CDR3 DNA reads TGTGCCATCAGTGATTTTGGAGAACTGGGGGACGAGCAGTACTTC.

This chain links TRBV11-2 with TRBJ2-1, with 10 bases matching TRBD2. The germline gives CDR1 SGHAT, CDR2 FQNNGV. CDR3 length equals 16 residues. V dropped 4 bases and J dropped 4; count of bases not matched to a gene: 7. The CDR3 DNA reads TGTGCCAGCAGCTCCCGGACTAGCGGTCTATACAATGAGCAGTTCTTC. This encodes CASSSRTSGLYNEQFF.

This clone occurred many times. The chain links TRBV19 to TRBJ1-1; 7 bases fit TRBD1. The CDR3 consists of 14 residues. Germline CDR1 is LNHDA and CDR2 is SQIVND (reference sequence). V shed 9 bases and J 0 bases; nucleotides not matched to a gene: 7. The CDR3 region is CASAPGQLNTEAFF. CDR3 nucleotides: TGTGCCAGCGCCCCGGGACAGCTGAACACTGAAGCTTTCTTT. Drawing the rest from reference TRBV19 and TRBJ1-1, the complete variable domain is DGGITQSPKYLFRKEGQNVTLSCEQNLNHDAMYWYRQDPGQGLRLIYYSQIVNDFQKGDIAEGYSVSREKKESFPLTVTSAQKNPTAFYLCASAPGQLNTEAFFGQGTRLTVV.

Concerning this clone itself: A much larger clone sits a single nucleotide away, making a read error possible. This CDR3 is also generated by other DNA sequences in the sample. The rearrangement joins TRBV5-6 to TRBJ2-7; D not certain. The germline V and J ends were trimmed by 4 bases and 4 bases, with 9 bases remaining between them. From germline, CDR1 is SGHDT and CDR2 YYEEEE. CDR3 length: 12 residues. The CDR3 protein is CASSILKYEQYF. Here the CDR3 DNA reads TGTGCCAGCAGCATCCTCAAGTACGAGCAGTACTTC. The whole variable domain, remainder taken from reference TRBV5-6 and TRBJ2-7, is DAGVTQSPTHLIKTRGQQVTLRCSPKSGHDTVSWYQQALGQGPQFIFQYYEEEERQRGNFPDRFSGHQFPNYSSELNVNALLLGDSALYLCASSILKYEQYFGPGTRLTVT.

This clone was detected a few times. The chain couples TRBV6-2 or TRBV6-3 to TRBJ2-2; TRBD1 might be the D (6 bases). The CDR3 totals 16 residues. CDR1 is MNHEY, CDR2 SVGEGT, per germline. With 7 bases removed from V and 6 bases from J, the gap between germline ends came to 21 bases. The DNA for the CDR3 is TGTGCCAGCACTCGAACTGGACAGTGGGTCCCCGGGGAGCTGTTTTTT. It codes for CASTRTGQWVPGELFF.